Sequencing of this T cell receptor (beta chain) was carried out in a study of shared clonotypes between healthy human individuals. Remarks on this clone: Other DNA sequences in this specimen translate into the identical CDR3.

CDR1 is SNHLY, CDR2 FYNNEI, per germline. The trim removed 4 bases at V and 4 bases at J, leaving 0 bases unmatched. The CDR3 totals 12 residues. Repertoires were generated with immunoSEQ multiplex PCR, while TCRdb's copy carries only in-frame clones and drops some. The sample lists about 530,000 clones, 75% to 80% seen once, with around 12% in the top ten. Material for sequencing was PBMCs. The chain carries TRBV2 and TRBJ2-7; 8 nucleotides match TRBD1. This TCR was sampled from a woman between 40 and 55 years old in good health. Some clones in this sample may be carry-over from other donors' samples. For the CDR3, the DNA is TGTGCCAGCAGTGGGACAGGGTACGAGCAGTACTTC. Translating gives CASSGTGYEQYF.